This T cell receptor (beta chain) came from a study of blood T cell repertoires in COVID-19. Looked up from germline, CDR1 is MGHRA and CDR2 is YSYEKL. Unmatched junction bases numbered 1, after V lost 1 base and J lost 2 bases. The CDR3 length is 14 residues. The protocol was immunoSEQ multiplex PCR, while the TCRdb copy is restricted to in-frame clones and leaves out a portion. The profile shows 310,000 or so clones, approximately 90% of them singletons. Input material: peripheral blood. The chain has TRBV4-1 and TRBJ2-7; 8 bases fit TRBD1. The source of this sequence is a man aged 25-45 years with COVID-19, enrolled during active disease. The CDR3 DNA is TGCGCCAGCAGCCAAGTGGACAGGGCCTACGAGCAGTACTTC. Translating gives CASSQVDRAYEQYF.